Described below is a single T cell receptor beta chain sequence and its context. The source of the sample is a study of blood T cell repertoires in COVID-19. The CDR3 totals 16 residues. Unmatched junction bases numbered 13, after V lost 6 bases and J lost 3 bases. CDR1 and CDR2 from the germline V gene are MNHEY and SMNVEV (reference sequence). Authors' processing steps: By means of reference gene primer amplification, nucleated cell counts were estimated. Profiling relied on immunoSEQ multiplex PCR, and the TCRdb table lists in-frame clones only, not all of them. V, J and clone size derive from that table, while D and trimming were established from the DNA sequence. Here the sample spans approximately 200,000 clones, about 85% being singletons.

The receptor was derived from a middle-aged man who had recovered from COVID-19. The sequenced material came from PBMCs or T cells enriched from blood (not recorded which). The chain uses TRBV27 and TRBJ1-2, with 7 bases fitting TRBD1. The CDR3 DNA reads TGTGCCAGCAGCCCCGGACAGGCAAGTGCTTACTATGGCTACACCTTC. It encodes CASSPGQASAYYGYTF.